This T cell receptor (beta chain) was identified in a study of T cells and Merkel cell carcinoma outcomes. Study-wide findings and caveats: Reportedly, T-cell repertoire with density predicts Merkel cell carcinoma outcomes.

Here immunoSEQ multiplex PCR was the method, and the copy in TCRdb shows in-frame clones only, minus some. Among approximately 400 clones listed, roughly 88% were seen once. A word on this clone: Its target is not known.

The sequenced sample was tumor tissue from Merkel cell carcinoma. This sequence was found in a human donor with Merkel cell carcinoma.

CDR3 DNA: TGTGCCAGCAGCTTAGGGGGGGATCAGCCCCAGCATTTT. The encoded protein is CASSLGGDQPQHF. The chain carries TRBV7-9 and TRBJ1-5; TRBD1 is a possible D gene (5 bases). The length of the CDR3 is 13 residues. V was trimmed by 1 base and J by 5 bases, leaving 6 bases between them. Germline lookup yields CDR1 SEHNR and CDR2 FQNEAQ (reference sequence).